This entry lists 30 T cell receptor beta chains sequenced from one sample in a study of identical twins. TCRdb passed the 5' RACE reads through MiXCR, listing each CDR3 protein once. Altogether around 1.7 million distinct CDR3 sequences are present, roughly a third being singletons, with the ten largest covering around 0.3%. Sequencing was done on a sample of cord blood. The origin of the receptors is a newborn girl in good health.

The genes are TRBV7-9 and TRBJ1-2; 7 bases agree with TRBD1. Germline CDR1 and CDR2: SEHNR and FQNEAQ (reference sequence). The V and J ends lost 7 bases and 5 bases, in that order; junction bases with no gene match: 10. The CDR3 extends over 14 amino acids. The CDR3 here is CASIMTGMGYGYTF. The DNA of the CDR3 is TGTGCCAGCATCATGACAGGGATGGGGTATGGCTACACCTTC.

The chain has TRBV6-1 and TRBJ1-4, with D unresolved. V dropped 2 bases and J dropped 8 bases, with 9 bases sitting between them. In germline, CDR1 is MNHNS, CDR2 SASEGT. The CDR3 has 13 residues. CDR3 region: CASSERGREKLFF. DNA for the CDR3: TGTGCCAGCAGTGAAAGAGGGAGGGAAAAACTGTTTTTT.

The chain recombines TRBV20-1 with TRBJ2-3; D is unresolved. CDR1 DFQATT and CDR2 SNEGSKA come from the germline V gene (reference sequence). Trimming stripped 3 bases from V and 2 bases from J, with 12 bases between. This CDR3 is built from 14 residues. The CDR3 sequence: CSARAALHTDTQYF. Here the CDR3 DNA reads TGCAGTGCTAGGGCAGCCCTACACACAGATACGCAGTATTTT.

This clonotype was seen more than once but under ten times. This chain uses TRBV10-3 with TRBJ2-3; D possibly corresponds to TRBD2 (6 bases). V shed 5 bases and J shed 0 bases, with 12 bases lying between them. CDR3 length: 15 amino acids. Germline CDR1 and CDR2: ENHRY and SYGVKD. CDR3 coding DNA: TGTGCCATCAGTTATAGCGGAGGGAGCACAGATACGCAGTATTTT. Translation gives CAISYSGGSTDTQYF.

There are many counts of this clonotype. In DNA form, the CDR3 reads TGCAGCGTTGGGGACAGGGTTGGTCAGCCCCAGCATTTT. Protein product: CSVGDRVGQPQHF. The chain is built from TRBV29-1 and TRBJ1-5; 9 bases agree with TRBD1. The CDR3 runs to 13 residues. V shed 4 bases, J shed 6 bases, and the junction held 4 bases outside the gene matches. The germline CDR1 and CDR2 sequences are SQVTM and ANQGSEA.

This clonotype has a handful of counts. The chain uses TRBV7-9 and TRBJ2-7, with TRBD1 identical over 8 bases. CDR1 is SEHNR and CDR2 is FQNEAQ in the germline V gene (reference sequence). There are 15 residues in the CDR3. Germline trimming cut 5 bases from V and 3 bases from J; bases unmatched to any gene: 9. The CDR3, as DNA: TGTGCCAGCAGCCAAATCAGGGGGCGGAACTACGAGCAGTACTTC. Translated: CASSQIRGRNYEQYF.

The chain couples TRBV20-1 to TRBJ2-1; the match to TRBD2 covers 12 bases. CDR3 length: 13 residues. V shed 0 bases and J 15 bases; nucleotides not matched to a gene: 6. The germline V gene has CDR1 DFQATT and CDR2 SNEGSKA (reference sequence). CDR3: CSARDRLAGGPFF. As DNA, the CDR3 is TGCAGTGCTAGAGATCGCCTAGCGGGGGGGCCGTTCTTC.

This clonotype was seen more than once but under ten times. Written as DNA, the CDR3 is TGTGCCAGCACTCAAGACAGGGGCGGAAATGAGCAGTTCTTC. It codes for CASTQDRGGNEQFF. The chain carries TRBV12-3 or TRBV12-4 and TRBJ2-1; 8 bases line up with TRBD1. This CDR3 region has 14 residues. With 7 bases clipped from V and 7 bases from J, the junction kept 9 bases outside the gene matches.

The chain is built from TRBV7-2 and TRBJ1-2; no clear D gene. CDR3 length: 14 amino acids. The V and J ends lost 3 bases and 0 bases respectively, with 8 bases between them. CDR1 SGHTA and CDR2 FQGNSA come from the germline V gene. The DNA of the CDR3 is TGTGCCAGCAGCTTCTCCAGCCCTAACTATGGCTACACCTTC. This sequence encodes CASSFSSPNYGYTF. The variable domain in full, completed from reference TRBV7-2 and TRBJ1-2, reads GAGVSQSPSNKVTEKGKDVELRCDPISGHTALYWYRQSLGQGLEFLIYFQGNSAPDKSGLPSDRFSAERTGGSVSTLTIQRTQQEDSAVYLCASSFSSPNYGYTFGSGTRLTVV.

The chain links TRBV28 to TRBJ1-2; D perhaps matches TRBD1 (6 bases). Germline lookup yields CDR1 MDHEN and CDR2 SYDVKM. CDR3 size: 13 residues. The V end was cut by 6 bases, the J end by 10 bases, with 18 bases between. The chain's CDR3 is CASSITPNRDYTF. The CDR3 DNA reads TGTGCCAGCAGCATCACCCCCAACAGGGACTACACCTTC.

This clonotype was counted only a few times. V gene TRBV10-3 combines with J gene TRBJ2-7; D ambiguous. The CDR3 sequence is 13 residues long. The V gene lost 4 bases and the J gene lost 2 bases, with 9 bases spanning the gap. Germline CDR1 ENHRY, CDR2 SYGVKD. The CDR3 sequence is CAISVEPTYEQYF. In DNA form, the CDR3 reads TGTGCCATCAGTGTAGAACCAACCTACGAGCAGTACTTC.

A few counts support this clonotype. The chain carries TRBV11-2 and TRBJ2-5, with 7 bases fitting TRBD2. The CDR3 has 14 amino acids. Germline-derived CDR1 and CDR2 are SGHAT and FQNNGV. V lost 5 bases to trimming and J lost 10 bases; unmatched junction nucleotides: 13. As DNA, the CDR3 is TGTGCCAGCAGCCATATCGGGGTCCGGGGGGACCAGTACTTC. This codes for CASSHIGVRGDQYF.

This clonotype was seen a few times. CDR3 coding DNA: TGCAGCGTTGTGGCAGGGAATAGGAATGGCTACACCTTC. Its protein is CSVVAGNRNGYTF. This rearrangement joins TRBV29-1 to TRBJ1-2, with D possibly being TRBD1 (5 bases). Germline V gene lookup returns CDR1 SQVTM and CDR2 ANQGSEA. This CDR3 comprises 13 residues. V was clipped by 4 bases and J by 6 bases, with 15 bases between them.

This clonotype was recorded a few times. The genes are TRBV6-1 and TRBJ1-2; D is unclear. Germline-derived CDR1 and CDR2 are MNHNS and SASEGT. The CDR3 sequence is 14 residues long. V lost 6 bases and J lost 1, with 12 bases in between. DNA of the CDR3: TGTGCCAGCAGCCCAATGGGGAGTAACTATGGCTACACCTTC. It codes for CASSPMGSNYGYTF.

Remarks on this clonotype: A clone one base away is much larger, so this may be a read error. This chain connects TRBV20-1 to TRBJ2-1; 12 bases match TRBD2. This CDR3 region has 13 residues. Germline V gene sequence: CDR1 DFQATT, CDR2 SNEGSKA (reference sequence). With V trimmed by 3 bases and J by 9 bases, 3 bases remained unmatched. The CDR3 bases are TGCAGTGCTAGGACTAGCGGGAGCATTGAGCAGTTCTTC. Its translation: CSARTSGSIEQFF.

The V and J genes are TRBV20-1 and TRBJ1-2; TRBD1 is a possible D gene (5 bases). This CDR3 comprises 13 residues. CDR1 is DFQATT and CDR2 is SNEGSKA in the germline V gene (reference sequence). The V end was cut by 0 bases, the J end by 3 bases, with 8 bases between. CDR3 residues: CSARDEGDYGYTF. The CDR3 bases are TGCAGTGCTAGAGATGAAGGGGACTATGGCTACACCTTC.

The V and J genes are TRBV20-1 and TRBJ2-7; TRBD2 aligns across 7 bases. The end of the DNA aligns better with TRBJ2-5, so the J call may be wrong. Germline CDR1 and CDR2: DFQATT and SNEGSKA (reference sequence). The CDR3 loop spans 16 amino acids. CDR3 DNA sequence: TGCAGTGCTGGAGGAGGGATAGCGGGCCGCCAAGAGACCCAGTACTTC. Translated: CSAGGGIAGRQETQYF.

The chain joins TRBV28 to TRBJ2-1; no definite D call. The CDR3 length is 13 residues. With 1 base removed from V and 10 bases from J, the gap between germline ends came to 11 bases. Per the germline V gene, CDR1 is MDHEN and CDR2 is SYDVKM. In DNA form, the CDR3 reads TGTGCCAGCAGTTTATCCCCGGCCGGCGAGCAGTTCTTC. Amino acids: CASSLSPAGEQFF. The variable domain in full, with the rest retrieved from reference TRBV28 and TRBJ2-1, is DVKVTQSSRYLVKRTGEKVFLECVQDMDHENMFWYRQDPGLGLRLIYFSYDVKMKEKGDIPEGYSVSREKKERFSLILESASTNQTSMYLCASSLSPAGEQFFGPGTRLTVL.

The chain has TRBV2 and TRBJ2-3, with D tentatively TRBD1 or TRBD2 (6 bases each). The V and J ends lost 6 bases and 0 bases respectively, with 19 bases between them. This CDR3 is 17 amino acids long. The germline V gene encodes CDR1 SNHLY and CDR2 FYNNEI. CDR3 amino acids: CASSRDLGGHSTDTQYF. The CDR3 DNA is TGTGCCAGCAGCCGAGACCTAGGGGGGCACAGCACAGATACGCAGTATTTT.

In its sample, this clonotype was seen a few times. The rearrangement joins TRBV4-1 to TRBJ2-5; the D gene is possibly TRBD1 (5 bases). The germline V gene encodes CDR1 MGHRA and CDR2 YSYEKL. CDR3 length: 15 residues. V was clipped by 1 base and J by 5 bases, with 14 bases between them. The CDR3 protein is CASSQGQRRQETQYF. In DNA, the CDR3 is TGCGCCAGCAGCCAAGGTCAACGGAGACAGGAGACCCAGTACTTC.

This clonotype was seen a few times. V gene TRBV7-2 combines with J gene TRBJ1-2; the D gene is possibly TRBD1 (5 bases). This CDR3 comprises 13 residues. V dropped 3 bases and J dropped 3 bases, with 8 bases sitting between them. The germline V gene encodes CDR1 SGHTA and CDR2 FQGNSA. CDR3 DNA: TGTGCCAGCAGCTTTTCGGGACACTATGGCTACACCTTC. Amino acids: CASSFSGHYGYTF.

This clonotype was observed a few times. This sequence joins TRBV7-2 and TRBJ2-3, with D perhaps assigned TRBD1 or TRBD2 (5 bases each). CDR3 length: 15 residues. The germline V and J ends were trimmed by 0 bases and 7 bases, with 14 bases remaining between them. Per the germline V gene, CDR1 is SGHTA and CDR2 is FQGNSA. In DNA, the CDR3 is TGTGCCAGCAGCTTAGCGGGTGGGGCCGGGAATACGCAGTATTTT. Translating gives CASSLAGGAGNTQYF.

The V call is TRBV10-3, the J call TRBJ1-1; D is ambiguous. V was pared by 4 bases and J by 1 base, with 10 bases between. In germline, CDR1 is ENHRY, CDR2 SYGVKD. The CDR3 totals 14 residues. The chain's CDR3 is CAISAVVGNTEAFF. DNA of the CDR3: TGTGCCATCAGTGCGGTGGTAGGGAACACTGAAGCTTTCTTT.

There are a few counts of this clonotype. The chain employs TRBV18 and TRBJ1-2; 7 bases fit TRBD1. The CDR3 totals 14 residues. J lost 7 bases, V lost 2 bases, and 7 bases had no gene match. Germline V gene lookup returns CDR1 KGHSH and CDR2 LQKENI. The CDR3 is CASSPAGQPTGYTF. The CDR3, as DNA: TGTGCCAGCTCACCAGCGGGACAGCCGACTGGCTACACCTTC.

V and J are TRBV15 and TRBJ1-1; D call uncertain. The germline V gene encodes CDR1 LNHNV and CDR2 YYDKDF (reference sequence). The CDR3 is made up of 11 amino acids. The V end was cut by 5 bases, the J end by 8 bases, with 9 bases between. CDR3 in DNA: TGTGCCACCAGCCGGATTGAGGAAGCTTTCTTT. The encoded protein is CATSRIEEAFF.

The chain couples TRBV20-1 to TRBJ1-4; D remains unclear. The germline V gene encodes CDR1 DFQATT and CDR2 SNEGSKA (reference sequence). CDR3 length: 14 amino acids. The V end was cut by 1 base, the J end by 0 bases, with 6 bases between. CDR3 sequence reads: CSARGDATNEKLFF. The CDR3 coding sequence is TGCAGTGCTAGAGGGGATGCAACTAATGAAAAACTGTTTTTT.

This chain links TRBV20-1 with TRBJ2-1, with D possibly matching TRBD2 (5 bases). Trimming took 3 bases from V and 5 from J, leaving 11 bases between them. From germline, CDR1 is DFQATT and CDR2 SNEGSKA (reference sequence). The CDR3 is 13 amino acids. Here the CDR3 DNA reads TGCAGTGCTAGTACTAGAATCCACAATGAGCAGTTCTTC. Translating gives CSASTRIHNEQFF.

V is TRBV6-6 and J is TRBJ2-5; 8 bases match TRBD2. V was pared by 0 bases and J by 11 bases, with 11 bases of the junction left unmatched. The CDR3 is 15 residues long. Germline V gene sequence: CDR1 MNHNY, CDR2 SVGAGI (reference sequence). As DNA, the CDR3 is TGTGCCAGCAGTTACTCGGTCGTAGCGGGAAATGAGCAGTACTTC. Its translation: CASSYSVVAGNEQYF.

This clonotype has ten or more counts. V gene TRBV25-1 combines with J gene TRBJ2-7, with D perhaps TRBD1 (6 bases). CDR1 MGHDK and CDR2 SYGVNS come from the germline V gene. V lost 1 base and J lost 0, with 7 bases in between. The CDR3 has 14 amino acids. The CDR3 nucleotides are TGTGCCAGCAGTGAATGGGACAACTCCTACGAGCAGTACTTC. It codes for CASSEWDNSYEQYF.

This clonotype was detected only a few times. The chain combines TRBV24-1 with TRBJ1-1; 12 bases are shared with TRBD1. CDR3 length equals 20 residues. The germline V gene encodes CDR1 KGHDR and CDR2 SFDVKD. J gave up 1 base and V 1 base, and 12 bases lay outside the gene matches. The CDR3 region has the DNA TGTGCCACCAGTGATTTAGGTACGGGACAGGGGGCGGAATGGAACACTGAAGCTTTCTTT. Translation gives CATSDLGTGQGAEWNTEAFF.